A selection of T cell receptor beta chains follows, all from one sample in a study of beta chain features in type 1 diabetes. Clones were sequenced by immunoSEQ multiplex PCR, and TCRdb holds only the in-frame ones, with some missing. This table has about 160,000 clones, about 7.8% appearing once. The sequencing input was central memory CD4+ T cells from blood. These TCRs come from a woman aged 40 to 50 with type 1 diabetes. The CDR3 runs from the conserved cysteine through the conserved F or W. Fields, in order: J gene, V gene, clone size, D gene, CDR3 DNA, CDR3 protein. A D gene is named only where the DNA matches it firmly. Size tells how often a clone was seen (once, few, many) or the class of an expanded clone, and some rows leave it out.

j_gene: TRBJ2-7
v_gene: TRBV5-4
abundance: few
d_gene: NA
CDR3nt: TGTGCCAGCACCGGACAGGCGGGGCGAGAGCAGTACTTC
CDR3aa: CASTGQAGREQYF

j_gene: TRBJ1-2
v_gene: TRBV28
abundance: few
d_gene: NA
CDR3nt: TGTGCCAGCAGTTTTGGGTTGGAGGGCTACACCTTC
CDR3aa: CASSFGLEGYTF

j_gene: TRBJ1-1
v_gene: TRBV28
abundance: NA
d_gene: NA
CDR3nt: TGTGCCAGCAGTTTAGAGGCCAGGGCCGCTTTCTTT
CDR3aa: CASSLEARAAFF

j_gene: TRBJ1-2
v_gene: TRBV30
abundance: few
d_gene: NA
CDR3nt: TGTGCCTGGAGTACGCCGGAGCATGGCTACACCTTC
CDR3aa: CAWSTPEHGYTF

j_gene: TRBJ1-1
v_gene: TRBV7-9
abundance: many
d_gene: NA
CDR3nt: TGTGCCTACGGTCACACTGAAGCTTTCTTT
CDR3aa: CAYGHTEAFF

j_gene: TRBJ1-1
v_gene: TRBV5-1
abundance: few
d_gene: TRBD1
CDR3nt: TGCGCCAGCAGCGAACAGGGGGCGAAGACTGAAGCTTTCTTT
CDR3aa: CASSEQGAKTEAFF

j_gene: TRBJ2-5
v_gene: TRBV7-2
abundance: few
d_gene: TRBD2
CDR3nt: TGTGCCAGCAGTTCAATAGCGGGGGAAGAGACCCAGTACTTC
CDR3aa: CASSSIAGEETQYF

j_gene: TRBJ2-7
v_gene: TRBV28
abundance: few
d_gene: TRBD2
CDR3nt: TGTGCCAGCTGTGGGACTAGCGGCCACGAGCAGTACTTC
CDR3aa: CASCGTSGHEQYF

j_gene: TRBJ2-7
v_gene: TRBV7-2
abundance: NA
d_gene: NA
CDR3nt: TGTGCCAGCAGCCTCAATCGGGGGAACTACGAGCAGTACTTC
CDR3aa: CASSLNRGNYEQYF

j_gene: TRBJ1-3
v_gene: TRBV2
abundance: few
d_gene: NA
CDR3nt: TGTGCCAGCACCAGGGCAGTCAACTCTGGAAACACCATATATTTT
CDR3aa: CASTRAVNSGNTIYF

j_gene: TRBJ2-2
v_gene: TRBV2
abundance: NA
d_gene: TRBD1
CDR3nt: TGTGCCAGCAGTATGAGGGGGCTATACACCGGGGAGCTGTTTTTT
CDR3aa: CASSMRGLYTGELFF

j_gene: TRBJ2-5
v_gene: TRBV5-5
abundance: few
d_gene: NA
CDR3nt: TGTGCCAGCAGCTTTAACGTAGGGGGAGAGACCCAGTACTTC
CDR3aa: CASSFNVGGETQYF

j_gene: TRBJ1-3
v_gene: TRBV14
abundance: NA
d_gene: NA
CDR3nt: TGTGCCAGCAGCCCTATAGCCTCTGGAAACACCATATATTTT
CDR3aa: CASSPIASGNTIYF

j_gene: TRBJ1-1
v_gene: TRBV7-9
abundance: few
d_gene: NA
CDR3nt: TGTGCCAGCAGCGGGGGGGGAACTGAAGCTTTCTTT
CDR3aa: CASSGGGTEAFF

j_gene: TRBJ1-1
v_gene: TRBV27
abundance: NA
d_gene: TRBD1
CDR3nt: TGTGCCAGCAGTTTCCGCCGACAGGGGATGAACACTGAAGCTTTCTTT
CDR3aa: CASSFRRQGMNTEAFF

j_gene: TRBJ2-5
v_gene: TRBV19
abundance: NA
d_gene: NA
CDR3nt: TGTGCCAGCTCGAGCCAGAGGGCCGAGACCCAGTACTTC
CDR3aa: CASSSQRAETQYF

j_gene: TRBJ1-2
v_gene: TRBV4-3
abundance: NA
d_gene: NA
CDR3nt: TGCGCCAGCAGCCAAGAACCCGGGTTTAACTATGGCTACACCTTC
CDR3aa: CASSQEPGFNYGYTF

j_gene: TRBJ2-4
v_gene: TRBV6-1
abundance: NA
d_gene: NA
CDR3nt: TGTGCCAGCACGACGGGGCAGGGGAACATTCAGTACTTC
CDR3aa: CASTTGQGNIQYF

j_gene: TRBJ2-5
v_gene: TRBV9
abundance: many
d_gene: NA
CDR3nt: TGTGCCAGCAGCGTAGCCGTGGGGCGGGAGACCCAGTACTTC
CDR3aa: CASSVAVGRETQYF